This T cell receptor (beta chain) is drawn from a study of blood T cell repertoires in COVID-19. Study summary: Sources were T cells, B-cell-depleted T cells, or PBMCs; the material itself was cDNA or gDNA.

Recruited during active infection, patients (from Seattle) were subsequently followed longitudinally. The protocol was immunoSEQ multiplex PCR, while the TCRdb copy is restricted to in-frame clones and leaves out a portion. Among about 180,000 clones listed, roughly 84% were seen once. This clone has only a few counts. The CDR3 runs 13 residues. Trimming took off 5 bases at V and 4 bases at J, with 11 bases between the two ends. Germline CDR1 reads SEHNR; CDR2 reads FQNEAQ (reference sequence). This chain joins TRBV7-9 and TRBJ1-1; possible D gene TRBD1, 5 bases. The receptor was isolated from a woman aged 50 to 60 with COVID-19, enrolled during active disease. Input material: peripheral blood. CDR3 in DNA: TGTGCCAGCAGCAGACCAGGGTTCACTGAAGCTTTCTTT. Protein product: CASSRPGFTEAFF.